The sequence of this T cell receptor beta chain was determined in a study of blood T cell repertoires in COVID-19. Across the study: Samples came from the United States, Italy and Spain, spanning acute and convalescent COVID-19.

In the study's own analysis: The assay estimated nucleated cells by amplifying reference gene primers. Method: immunoSEQ multiplex PCR; TCRdb's copy keeps in-frame clones and lacks some. The V and J calls and clone size are taken from that table; D and trimming were inferred from the DNA. The table lists 130,000 to 150,000 clones, more than 75% of them singletons. The source of this sequence is a woman between 25 and 40 years old with acute COVID-19. The specimen sequenced was PBMCs or T cells enriched from blood (not recorded which).

The CDR3 DNA reads as TGTGCCAGCAGCTTAGCGCCCAAGGAGTATGGAGAGACCCAGTACTTC. It yields the protein CASSLAPKEYGETQYF. The rearrangement joins TRBV11-1 to TRBJ2-5; D ambiguous. Germline CDR1 and CDR2: SGHAT and FQDESV (reference sequence). The germline V and J ends were trimmed by 0 bases and 4 bases, with 15 bases remaining between them. This CDR3 comprises 16 residues. Supplemented by reference TRBV11-1 and TRBJ2-5, the full variable domain reads EAEVAQSPRYKITEKSQAVAFWCDPISGHATLYWYRQILGQGPELLVQFQDESVVDDSQLPKDRFSAERLKGVDSTLKIQPAELGDSAMYLCASSLAPKEYGETQYFGPGTRLLVL.